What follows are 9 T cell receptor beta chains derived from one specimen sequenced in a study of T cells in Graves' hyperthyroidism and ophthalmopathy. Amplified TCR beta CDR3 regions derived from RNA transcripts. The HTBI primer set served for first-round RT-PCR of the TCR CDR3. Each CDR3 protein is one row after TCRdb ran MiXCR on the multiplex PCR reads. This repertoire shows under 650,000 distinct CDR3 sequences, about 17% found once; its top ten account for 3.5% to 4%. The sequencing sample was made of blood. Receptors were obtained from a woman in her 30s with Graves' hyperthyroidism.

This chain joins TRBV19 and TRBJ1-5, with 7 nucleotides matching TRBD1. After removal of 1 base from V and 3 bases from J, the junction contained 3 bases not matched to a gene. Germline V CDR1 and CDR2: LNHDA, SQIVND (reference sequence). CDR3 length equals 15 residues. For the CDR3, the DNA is TGTGCCAGTAGTATAGGGGGACAGAACAATCAGCCCCAGCATTTT. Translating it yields CASSIGGQNNQPQHF.

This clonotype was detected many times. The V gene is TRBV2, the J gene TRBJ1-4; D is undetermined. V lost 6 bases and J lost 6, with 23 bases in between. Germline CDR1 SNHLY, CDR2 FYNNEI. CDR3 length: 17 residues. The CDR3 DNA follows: TGTGCCAGCAGCCCAACCTTCTCACATTTAAGGGATGAAAAACTGTTTTTT. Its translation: CASSPTFSHLRDEKLFF.

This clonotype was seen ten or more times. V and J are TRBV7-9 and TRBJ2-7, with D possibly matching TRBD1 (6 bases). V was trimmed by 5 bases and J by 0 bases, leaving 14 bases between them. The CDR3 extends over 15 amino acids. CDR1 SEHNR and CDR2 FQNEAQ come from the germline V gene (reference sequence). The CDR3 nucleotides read TGTGCCAGCAGCCCAGGGGTCTCAAGCTCCTACGAGCAGTACTTC. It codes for CASSPGVSSSYEQYF.

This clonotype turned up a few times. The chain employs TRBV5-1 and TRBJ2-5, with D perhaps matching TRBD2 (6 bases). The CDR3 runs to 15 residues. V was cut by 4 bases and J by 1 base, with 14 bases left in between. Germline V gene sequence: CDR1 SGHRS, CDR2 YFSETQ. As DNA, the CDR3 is TGCGCCAGCAGCGCGGGACTGTCGACCCAAGAGACCCAGTACTTC. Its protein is CASSAGLSTQETQYF.

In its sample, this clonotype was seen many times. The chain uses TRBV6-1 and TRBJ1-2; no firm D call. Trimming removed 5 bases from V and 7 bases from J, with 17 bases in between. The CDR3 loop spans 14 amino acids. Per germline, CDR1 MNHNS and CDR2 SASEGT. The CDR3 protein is CASSTLGGLGGYTF. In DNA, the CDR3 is TGTGCCAGCAGTACCTTGGGAGGCCTGGGTGGCTACACCTTC.

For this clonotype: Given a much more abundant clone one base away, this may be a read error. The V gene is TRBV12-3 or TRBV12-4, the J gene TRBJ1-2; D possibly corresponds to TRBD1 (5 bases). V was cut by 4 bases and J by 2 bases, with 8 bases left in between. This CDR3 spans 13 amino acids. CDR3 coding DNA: TGTGCCAGCAGTTGGGGGGGGAACTATGGCTACACCTTC. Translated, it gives CASSWGGNYGYTF.

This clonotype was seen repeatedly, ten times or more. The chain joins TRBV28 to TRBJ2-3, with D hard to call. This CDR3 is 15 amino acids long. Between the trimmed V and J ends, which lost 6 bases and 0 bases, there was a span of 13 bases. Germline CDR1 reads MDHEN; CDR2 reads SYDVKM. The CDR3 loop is CASSSEGLSTDTQYF. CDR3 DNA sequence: TGTGCCAGCAGCTCCGAAGGTCTTAGCACAGATACGCAGTATTTT.

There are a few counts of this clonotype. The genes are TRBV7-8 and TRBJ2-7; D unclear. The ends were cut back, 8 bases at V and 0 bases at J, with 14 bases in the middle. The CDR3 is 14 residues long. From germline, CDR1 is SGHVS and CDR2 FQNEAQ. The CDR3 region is CASSPPTLSYEQYF. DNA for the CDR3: TGTGCCAGCTCACCGCCAACCCTCTCCTACGAGCAGTACTTC.

The CDR3 nucleotides read TGTGCCAGCAGTCAATTAAGGGGGGGCACAGATACGCAGTATTTT. As protein: CASSQLRGGTDTQYF. The chain has TRBV7-8 and TRBJ2-3; possibly TRBD1 or TRBD2 for D (6 bases each). The V gene's germline CDR1 is SGHVS and CDR2 FQNEAQ. V was clipped by 6 bases and J by 1 base, with 14 bases between them. The CDR3 runs 15 residues. The complete variable domain, with remaining parts taken from reference TRBV7-8 and TRBJ2-3, reads GAGVSQSPRYKVAKRGQDVALRCDPISGHVSLFWYQQALGQGPEFLTYFQNEAQLDKSGLPSDRFFAERPEGSVSTLKIQRTQQEDSAVYLCASSQLRGGTDTQYFGPGTRLTVL.